These 25 T cell receptor beta chains came from one sample sequenced in a study of shared clonotypes between healthy human individuals (dated by TCRdb to 2018 to 2020). The library was obtained by the immunoSEQ multiplex PCR assay. TCRdb stores this immuneACCESS table with in-frame sequences only. Part of the clones is absent; in the studies checked, under half of the shortfall reflects unresolved V genes, and no reason is known for the rest. In this sample the table shows around 700,000 clones, 60% to 80% of which occur a single time. Jointly, the top ten make up under 2% of the sample. Sequenced sample: memory CD4+ T cells sorted from blood. The cell subset or site label here, explained by the study, means: CD45RA-negative fraction. The receptor set was obtained from a woman between 25 and 40 years old in good health.

The J gene is TRBJ1-4, the V gene TRBV5-4; TRBD1 is a possible D gene (6 bases). Germline values: CDR1 SGHNT, CDR2 YYREEE (reference sequence). The ends were cut back, 0 bases at V and 8 bases at J, with 14 bases in the middle. This CDR3 comprises 15 residues. The CDR3 DNA reads as TGTGCCAGCAGCTTGGCCGGGACAACAAAAGAAAAACTGTTTTTT. It specifies CASSLAGTTKEKLFF.

The chain combines TRBV27 with TRBJ2-5; maybe TRBD2 (5 bases). V was pared by 4 bases and J by 5 bases, with 14 bases between. The CDR3 covers 14 residues. Germline V gene data show CDR1 as MNHEY and CDR2 as SMNVEV (reference sequence). The CDR3 region has the DNA TGTGCCAGCAGTTCCTCCGACTATGACGAGACCCAGTACTTC. This sequence encodes CASSSSDYDETQYF.

This clone was seen a few times. The identical CDR3 is also encoded by other nucleotide sequences in the sample. The CDR3 region has the DNA TGCGCCAGCAGCCAAGGTCCGGGACTAACATACGAGCAGTACTTC. Translated, it gives CASSQGPGLTYEQYF. The chain combines TRBV4-1 with TRBJ2-7; TRBD2 agrees at 7 bases. The CDR3 sequence is 15 residues long. V trimming: 1 base; J trimming: 4 bases; junction bases outside the gene matches: 7. CDR1 MGHRA and CDR2 YSYEKL come from the germline V gene.

This clone was seen just once. The rearrangement links TRBV7-2 to TRBJ1-1, with D maybe TRBD1 (6 bases). The CDR3 sequence is 15 residues long. The V end was cut by 0 bases, the J end by 1 base, with 9 bases between. Looked up from germline, CDR1 is SGHTA and CDR2 is FQGNSA. This CDR3 is CASSLARTANTEAFF. DNA for the CDR3: TGTGCCAGCAGCTTAGCGCGGACAGCGAACACTGAAGCTTTCTTT. Using reference TRBV7-2 and TRBJ1-1 for the parts outside the CDR3, the full variable domain is GAGVSQSPSNKVTEKGKDVELRCDPISGHTALYWYRQSLGQGLEFLIYFQGNSAPDKSGLPSDRFSAERTGGSVSTLTIQRTQQEDSAVYLCASSLARTANTEAFFGQGTRLTVV.

The chain couples TRBV6-1 to TRBJ1-5, with a possible D match to TRBD1 (6 bases). Trimming pared 5 bases from V and 5 bases from J, leaving 13 bases between. The CDR3 loop spans 14 amino acids. Germline V gives CDR1 MNHNS, CDR2 SASEGT. The CDR3: CASSWSGVDQPQHF. The DNA of the CDR3 is TGTGCCAGCAGTTGGTCAGGGGTTGATCAGCCCCAGCATTTT.

The chain carries TRBV7-8 and TRBJ1-4; the D gene is possibly TRBD1 (5 bases). The CDR3 has 18 amino acids. V lost 2 bases to trimming and J lost 8 bases, with 24 bases between them. The germline V gene encodes CDR1 SGHVS and CDR2 FQNEAQ. In nucleotides, the CDR3 is TGTGCCAGCAGCTTATTGGGTGGAACCGGGACCCGGAGGGAAAAACTGTTTTTT. It codes for CASSLLGGTGTRREKLFF.

The chain has TRBV10-1 and TRBJ1-4, with D tentatively TRBD1 (5 bases). This CDR3 region has 14 residues. With 7 bases removed from V and 5 bases from J, the gap between germline ends came to 14 bases. Germline-derived CDR1 and CDR2 are WNHNN and SYGVQD (reference sequence). In nucleotides, the CDR3 is TGCGCCAGCACCCGACAGACTTTGAATGAAAAACTGTTTTTT. Protein sequence: CASTRQTLNEKLFF.

This clone was observed at least ten times. The chain uses TRBV28 and TRBJ2-7; D call uncertain. V lost 5 bases and J 6 bases, leaving 11 bases between the germline ends. This CDR3 spans 12 amino acids. Germline V gene sequence: CDR1 MDHEN, CDR2 SYDVKM. The CDR3 region is CASSAKLPEQYF. The CDR3 DNA is TGTGCCAGCAGTGCGAAACTCCCCGAGCAGTACTTC.

This clone came up once. The rearrangement joins TRBV7-9 to TRBJ2-3, with D maybe TRBD1 (5 bases). V lost 6 bases, J lost 0 bases, and 10 bases lay in between. CDR3 length equals 14 residues. CDR1 and CDR2 from the germline V gene are SEHNR and FQNEAQ (reference sequence). CDR3 amino acids: CASSDSSSTDTQYF. In DNA, the CDR3 is TGTGCCAGCAGTGACAGTTCTAGCACAGATACGCAGTATTTT. Together with reference TRBV7-9 and TRBJ2-3, the CDR3 gives the full variable domain: DTGVSQNPRHKITKRGQNVTFRCDPISEHNRLYWYRQTLGQGPEFLTYFQNEAQLEKSRLLSDRFSAERPKGSFSTLEIQRTEQGDSAMYLCASSDSSSTDTQYFGPGTRLTVL.

This clone was picked up many times. The chain recombines TRBV30 with TRBJ2-1; the match to TRBD2 covers 7 bases. The CDR3 totals 12 residues. Germline V gene data show CDR1 as GTSNPN and CDR2 as SVGIG (reference sequence). CDR3 DNA sequence: TGTGCTTGCAGGGAGGGGAGTGCTGAGCAGTTCTTC. Its protein product is CACREGSAEQFF.

The chain recombines TRBV29-1 with TRBJ1-2, with D perhaps TRBD1 (6 bases). Germline V gene sequence: CDR1 SQVTM, CDR2 ANQGSEA. The length of the CDR3 is 13 residues. Trimming left V 5 bases short and J 4 bases short, with 14 bases between. CDR3 amino acids: CSVRTAGGYGYTF. DNA for the CDR3: TGCAGCGTTAGGACAGCCGGTGGCTATGGCTACACCTTC.

A few counts support this clone. The chain employs TRBV5-4 and TRBJ2-3; D may be TRBD1 (6 bases). This CDR3 has 17 residues. Trimming removed 0 bases at V and 6 bases at J, with 20 bases between. Germline V gene lookup returns CDR1 SGHNT and CDR2 YYREEE (reference sequence). The CDR3 loop is CASSLVPGQSLGDTQYF. The CDR3 bases are TGTGCCAGCAGCTTGGTACCAGGACAGAGCCTAGGCGATACGCAGTATTTT. Using reference TRBV5-4 and TRBJ2-3 for the parts outside the CDR3, the full variable domain is ETGVTQSPTHLIKTRGQQVTLRCSSQSGHNTVSWYQQALGQGPQFIFQYYREEENGRGNFPPRFSGLQFPNYSSELNVNALELDDSALYLCASSLVPGQSLGDTQYFGPGTRLTVL.

This sequence joins TRBV10-2 and TRBJ1-2; no firm D call. The germline gives CDR1 WSHSY, CDR2 SAAADI. The length of the CDR3 is 13 residues. The V gene lost 0 bases and the J gene lost 7 bases, with 9 bases spanning the gap. CDR3 residues: CASSESAYSGYTF. The CDR3 DNA sequence: TGCGCCAGCAGTGAGTCGGCTTACTCTGGCTACACCTTC.

J is TRBJ1-4 and V is TRBV6-1, with 10 bases aligning to TRBD1. Germline V gene lookup returns CDR1 MNHNS and CDR2 SASEGT. The trim removed 6 bases at V and 8 bases at J, leaving 3 bases unmatched. This CDR3 has 13 residues. The CDR3 spells CASSRTGGEKLFF. The CDR3 bases are TGTGCCAGCAGCAGGACAGGGGGAGAAAAACTGTTTTTT.

This rearrangement joins TRBV6-5 to TRBJ2-7, with D possibly matching TRBD2 (6 bases). The CDR3 is 13 residues long. Between the trimmed V and J ends, which lost 7 bases and 5 bases, there was a span of 15 bases. Per the germline V gene, CDR1 is MNHEY and CDR2 is SVGAGI. The CDR3 sequence: CASTGRLRNEQYF. The CDR3 nucleotides read TGTGCCAGCACGGGGAGGCTTCGGAACGAGCAGTACTTC.

This chain links TRBV30 with TRBJ2-5; possible D gene TRBD2, 6 bases. The V and J ends lost 3 bases and 1 base respectively, with 12 bases between them. This CDR3 comprises 14 residues. Per the germline V gene, CDR1 is GTSNPN and CDR2 is SVGIG (reference sequence). The CDR3 nucleotides read TGTGCCTGGAGCCAACGGGGACTCCAAGAGACCCAGTACTTC. Translated, it gives CAWSQRGLQETQYF.

This clone was counted once. The V gene is TRBV10-3, the J gene TRBJ1-1; TRBD1 might be the D (6 bases). This CDR3 region has 16 residues. V was clipped by 4 bases and J by 3 bases, with 18 bases between them. Germline CDR1 reads ENHRY; CDR2 reads SYGVKD. As DNA, the CDR3 is TGTGCCATCAGTGCCCGGATGGGGGCTGAGGACACTGAAGCTTTCTTT. Translating it yields CAISARMGAEDTEAFF.

The rearrangement uses TRBV5-1 and TRBJ2-1; D perhaps matches TRBD2 (6 bases). V was clipped by 4 bases and J by 4 bases, with 15 bases between them. This CDR3 has 15 amino acids. Germline CDR1 is SGHRS and CDR2 is YFSETQ. The chain's CDR3 is CASSMDYPLYNEQFF. CDR3 nucleotides: TGCGCCAGCAGCATGGACTATCCACTTTACAATGAGCAGTTCTTC.

The chain is built from TRBV6-5 and TRBJ1-1; a weak D match, TRBD1 (5 bases). Germline assignment: CDR1 MNHEY and CDR2 SVGAGI. Trimming shortened V by 6 bases and J by 5 bases, and 13 bases separated the two germline ends. The CDR3 has 13 residues. CDR3 nucleotide sequence: TGTGCCAGCAGGAGCGGAGGGGCAACTGAAGCTTTCTTT. This codes for CASRSGGATEAFF.

The chain is built from TRBV27 and TRBJ1-4, with D perhaps TRBD1 (5 bases). The germline V and J ends were trimmed by 5 bases and 0 bases, with 10 bases remaining between them. Per the germline V gene, CDR1 is MNHEY and CDR2 is SMNVEV (reference sequence). This CDR3 comprises 15 residues. The CDR3 DNA sequence: TGTGCCAGCAGTCCCCAGACAGCAACTAATGAAAAACTGTTTTTT. Its translation: CASSPQTATNEKLFF. Full variable domain (outside the CDR3, taken from reference TRBV27 and TRBJ1-4): EAQVTQNPRYLITVTGKKLTVTCSQNMNHEYMSWYRQDPGLGLRQIYYSMNVEVTDKGDVPEGYKVSRKEKRNFPLILESPSPNQTSLYFCASSPQTATNEKLFFGSGTQLSVL.

The chain uses TRBV27 and TRBJ2-6; D is perhaps TRBD1 or TRBD2 (6 bases each). Germline assignment: CDR1 MNHEY and CDR2 SMNVEV (reference sequence). The germline V and J ends were trimmed by 3 bases and 0 bases, with 15 bases remaining between them. This CDR3 contains 18 residues. In DNA, the CDR3 is TGTGCCAGCAGTTTTAGCGCGGGACACCTCTCTGGGGCCAACGTCCTGACTTTC. It codes for CASSFSAGHLSGANVLTF.

The chain couples TRBV5-3 to TRBJ1-4; D is unresolved. TRBV5-3 is noted as an ORF with a role that remains uncertain. The CDR3 runs to 14 residues. The ends were cut back, 0 bases at V and 0 bases at J, with 3 bases in the middle. CDR3 in amino acids: CARSLASTNEKLFF. CDR3 DNA sequence: TGTGCCAGAAGCTTGGCGTCAACTAATGAAAAACTGTTTTTT.

The V gene is TRBV7-9, the J gene TRBJ2-1; a weak D match, TRBD1 (6 bases). Germline CDR1 is SEHNR and CDR2 is FQNEAQ (reference sequence). Trimming shortened V by 5 bases and J by 3 bases, and 20 bases separated the two germline ends. The CDR3 has 17 residues. The CDR3 nucleotides are TGTGCCAGCAGCAAGGACAGTGGAAGGAGGCTCTACAATGAGCAGTTCTTC. This codes for CASSKDSGRRLYNEQFF.

The chain combines TRBV5-1 with TRBJ2-7; D might be TRBD1 (6 bases). Between the trimmed V and J ends, which lost 4 bases and 5 bases, there was a span of 16 bases. The CDR3 runs to 14 residues. CDR1 is SGHRS, CDR2 YFSETQ, per germline. This chain's CDR3 is CASSPETGSHEQYF. DNA of the CDR3: TGCGCCAGCAGCCCAGAAACAGGGTCCCACGAGCAGTACTTC.

The gene calls are TRBV19 and TRBJ2-3; tentative D call: TRBD2 (6 bases). This CDR3 has 13 residues. CDR1 and CDR2 (germline): LNHDA, SQIVND (reference sequence). V lost 5 bases and J lost 2, with 8 bases in between. CDR3 DNA sequence: TGTGCCAGTAGTGGAGGGGTCACAGATACGCAGTATTTT. Protein product: CASSGGVTDTQYF.